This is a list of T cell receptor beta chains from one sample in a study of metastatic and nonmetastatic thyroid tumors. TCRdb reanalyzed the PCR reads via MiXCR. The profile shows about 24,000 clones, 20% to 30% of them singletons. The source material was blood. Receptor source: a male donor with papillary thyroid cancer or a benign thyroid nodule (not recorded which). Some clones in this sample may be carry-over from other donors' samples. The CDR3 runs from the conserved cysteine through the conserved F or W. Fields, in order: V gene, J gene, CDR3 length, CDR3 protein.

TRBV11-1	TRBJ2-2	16	CASSLRRGVSTGELFF
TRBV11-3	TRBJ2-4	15	CASSLAGVGLNIQYF
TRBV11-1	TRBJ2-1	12	CASSSQGGEQFF
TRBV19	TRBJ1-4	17	CASSIFGAGRGGEKLFF
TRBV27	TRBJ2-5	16	CASSPQRESPGETQYF
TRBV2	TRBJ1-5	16	CASSRDRGFRNQPQHF
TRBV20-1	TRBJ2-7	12	CSARGPAGEQYF
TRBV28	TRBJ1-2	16	CASSLLSEPVNYGYTF
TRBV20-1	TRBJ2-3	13	CSAPGKVKDTQYF
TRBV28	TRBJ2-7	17	CASSSWGTGLYSYEQYF
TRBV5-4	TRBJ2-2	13	CASRDLLTGELFF
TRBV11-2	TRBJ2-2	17	CASSLLGSGTTTGELLF
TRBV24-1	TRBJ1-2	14	CATSDLIYSYGYTF
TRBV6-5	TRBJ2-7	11	CASSYSDEHYF
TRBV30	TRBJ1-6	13	CAWSVQGSSPLHF
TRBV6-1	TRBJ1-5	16	CASSAPGQGFNQPQHF
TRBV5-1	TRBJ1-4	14	CASGADRRTEKLFF
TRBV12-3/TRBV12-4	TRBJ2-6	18	CASRGGGRGRAGANVLTF
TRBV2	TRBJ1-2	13	CASRRTGREGYTF
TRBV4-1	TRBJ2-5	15	CASSQGQGAGETQYF
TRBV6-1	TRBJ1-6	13	CASSSKINSPLHF
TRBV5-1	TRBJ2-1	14	CASSSPGLPNEQFF
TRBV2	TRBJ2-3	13	CASNQGAGDTQYF
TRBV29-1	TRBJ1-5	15	CSVEDPGPPIGPQHF
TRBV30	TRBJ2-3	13	CAWSLGVRDTQYF
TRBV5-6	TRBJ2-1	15	CASSFQRAGYNEQFF
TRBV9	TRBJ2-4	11	CASSDLNIQYF
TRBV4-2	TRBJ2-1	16	CASSQEFYRLGNEQFF
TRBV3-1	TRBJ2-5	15	CASSPYGGHQETQYF
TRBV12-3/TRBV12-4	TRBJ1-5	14	CASSLMDSNQPQHF
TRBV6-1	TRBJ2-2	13	CASRGRDTGELFF
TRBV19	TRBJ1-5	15	CASGDRGGGYQPQHF
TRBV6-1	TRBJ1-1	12	CASGRRNTEAFF
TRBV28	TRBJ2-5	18	CASSTHLLVGGVRETQYF
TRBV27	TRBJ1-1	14	CASSLFSGKSEAFF
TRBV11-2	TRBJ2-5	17	CASSLDMAGQGAETQYF
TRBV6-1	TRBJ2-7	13	CATKGTSGYEQYF
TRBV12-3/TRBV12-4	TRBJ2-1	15	CASSLRLFTPMGQFF
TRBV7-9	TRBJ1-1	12	CASSLQITEAFF
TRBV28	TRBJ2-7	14	CASKRQGSSYEQYF
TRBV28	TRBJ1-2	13	CASSLTSNYGYTF
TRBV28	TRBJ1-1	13	CASSLGGRTEAFF
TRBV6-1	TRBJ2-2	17	CASSKMGAGKSTGELFF
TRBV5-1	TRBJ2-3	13	CASRERRTDTQYF
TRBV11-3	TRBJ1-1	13	CASSFRGVDEAFF
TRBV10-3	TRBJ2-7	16	CAIIELTGTGVYEQYF
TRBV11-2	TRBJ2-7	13	CASSLGTEFEQYF